Below are 3 T cell receptor beta chains sequenced from a single sample in a study of technical replicates of blood from several donors. Generated by immunoSEQ multiplex PCR, the TCRdb table keeps only in-frame clones and is missing some. The sample holds roughly 67,000 clones; 95% to 98% are singletons and the top ten take under 0.2%. Specimen: T cells isolated from PBMCs. These receptors all stem from a human donor in good health.

The chain carries TRBV6-4 and TRBJ1-1; unclear D gene. Germline V gives CDR1 MRHNA, CDR2 SNTAGT. The CDR3 length is 15 residues. V dropped 6 bases and J dropped 3 bases, with 17 bases sitting between them. The CDR3 loop is CASRLNVLRDTEAFF. CDR3 nucleotides: TGTGCCAGCAGACTAAACGTATTGAGGGACACTGAAGCTTTCTTT.

This sequence joins TRBV5-1 and TRBJ1-3; no firm D call. This CDR3 spans 16 amino acids. Trimming shortened V by 0 bases and J by 2 bases, and 12 bases separated the two germline ends. Looked up from germline, CDR1 is SGHRS and CDR2 is YFSETQ. In DNA form, the CDR3 reads TGCGCCAGCAGCTTGGCCCTCAGGCCCACTGGAAACACCATATATTTT. Its protein product is CASSLALRPTGNTIYF.

The chain joins TRBV7-9 to TRBJ2-7; possibly TRBD1 for D (6 bases). The CDR3 totals 15 residues. The V end lost 7 bases, the J end lost 6 bases, and 22 bases lay between the germline ends. Germline V gives CDR1 SEHNR, CDR2 FQNEAQ (reference sequence). CDR3 sequence: CASNPGQLLNSEQYF. The CDR3 region has the DNA TGTGCCAGCAACCCGGGACAACTCCTAAACTCCGAGCAGTACTTC.